Given below is one T cell receptor beta chain in context. Per the study methods: Quantification of nucleated cells was approximated via reference gene primer amplification. Measured with immunoSEQ multiplex PCR; TCRdb has only the in-frame clones, and not every one. V, J and clone size were drawn from that table, and D and trimming were deduced from the DNA. The sample lists over 200,000 clones; roughly 85% were seen once. CDR1 is MNHNS, CDR2 SASEGT, per germline. V was pared by 2 bases and J by 14 bases, with 19 bases between. This CDR3 has 14 amino acids. These data are taken from a study of blood T cell repertoires in COVID-19. About the research overall: Whether acute or convalescent, the COVID-19 samples came from the United States, Italy and Spain. PBMCs, B-cell-depleted T cells, or T cells provided the cDNA or gDNA that made up the material.

This TCR came from a woman aged 18-29 years who had recovered from COVID-19. The rearrangement uses TRBV6-1 and TRBJ2-1, with TRBD1 as a possible D gene (5 bases). Sequences were obtained from peripheral blood. The CDR3 DNA reads TGTGCCAGCAGTGAATTTGATGGCAGGGATACGAAGTTCTTC. It codes for CASSEFDGRDTKFF.